The 14 T cell receptor beta chains listed next were all sequenced from one sample in a study of blood T cells in healthy people across ages. The second PCR ran roughly 7 to 12 cycles with a sample-barcoded 5' primer and J-beta primers. TCRdb fed the 5' RACE reads into MiXCR, producing one record per CDR3 protein. The sample lists around 650,000 distinct CDR3 sequences; about a third were seen once. The material sequenced was blood. Source of these receptors: a woman of 80 years or more in good health.

This clonotype was detected many times. The rearrangement links TRBV6-1 to TRBJ2-3, with TRBD1 matching 10 bases. This CDR3 has 15 amino acids. V shed 8 bases and J 4 bases; nucleotides not matched to a gene: 9. Germline V lookup: CDR1 MNHNS, CDR2 SASEGT. Here the CDR3 reads CASSGTGVRADTQYF. The CDR3 DNA reads TGTGCCAGCTCCGGGACAGGGGTCCGGGCAGATACGCAGTATTTT.

This clonotype occurred many times. This chain joins TRBV27 and TRBJ2-7; a possible D gene is TRBD2 (7 bases). CDR1 is MNHEY and CDR2 is SMNVEV in the germline V gene (reference sequence). Deletions cut 8 bases from V and 4 bases from J, with 12 bases between. This CDR3 spans 12 amino acids. The chain's CDR3 is CASRRGAYEQYF. The CDR3 region has the DNA TGTGCCAGCCGCCGGGGGGCTTACGAGCAGTACTTC.

The table lists this clonotype with a few counts. This rearrangement joins TRBV2 to TRBJ2-6; D gene unclear. This CDR3 spans 15 amino acids. Deletions cut 3 bases from V and 0 bases from J, with 6 bases between. Germline V lookup: CDR1 SNHLY, CDR2 FYNNEI. CDR3 DNA: TGTGCCAGCAGTGAGACCCACTCTGGGGCCAACGTCCTGACTTTC. This codes for CASSETHSGANVLTF.

The sample holds many counts of this clonotype. The chain has TRBV7-9 and TRBJ1-2; tentatively, D is TRBD1 (6 bases). Trimming took off 6 bases at V and 4 bases at J, with 18 bases between the two ends. This CDR3 region has 15 residues. Germline CDR1 SEHNR, CDR2 FQNEAQ (reference sequence). Written as DNA, the CDR3 is TGTGCCAGCAGACCTAACCGGGGGCAAGGCTATGGCTACACCTTC. As protein: CASRPNRGQGYGYTF. The full variable domain, its missing parts supplied by reference TRBV7-9 and TRBJ1-2, is DTGVSQNPRHKITKRGQNVTFRCDPISEHNRLYWYRQTLGQGPEFLTYFQNEAQLEKSRLLSDRFSAERPKGSFSTLEIQRTEQGDSAMYLCASRPNRGQGYGYTFGSGTRLTVV.

The chain is built from TRBV4-3 and TRBJ2-7; 11 bases are shared with TRBD1. The CDR3 sequence is 16 residues long. Germline assignment: CDR1 LGHNA and CDR2 YSLEER. Unmatched junction bases numbered 6, after V lost 0 bases and J lost 5 bases. The CDR3 is CASSQDYGTGGDEQYF. For the CDR3, the DNA is TGCGCCAGCAGCCAAGATTACGGGACAGGGGGGGACGAGCAGTACTTC.

In this sample, this clonotype turned up many times. One end of the junction fails to match germline, which may point to a read error. The V gene is TRBV4-1, the J gene TRBJ2-1, with TRBD1 as a possible D gene (5 bases). This CDR3 has 14 amino acids. Germline V lookup: CDR1 MGHRA, CDR2 YSYEKL. CDR3: CASGQDDRTNEQFF. DNA for the CDR3: TGCGCCAGCGGCCAAGATGACAGAACAAATGAGCAGTTCTTC.

At least ten counts were recorded for this clonotype. The V call is TRBV9, the J call TRBJ1-2; D remains ambiguous. V lost 0 bases and J 4 bases, leaving 10 bases between the germline ends. The length of the CDR3 is 14 residues. Germline V gene sequence: CDR1 SGDLS, CDR2 YYNGEE. CDR3 coding DNA: TGTGCCAGCAGCGTAGACCAGGAGGTCTATGGCTACACCTTC. Translating gives CASSVDQEVYGYTF.

This clonotype was counted at least ten times. The chain recombines TRBV7-8 with TRBJ1-2; 11 nucleotides line up with TRBD1. This CDR3 is built from 14 residues. The germline CDR1 and CDR2 sequences are SGHVS and FQNEAQ. J lost 7 bases, V lost 3 bases, and 4 bases had no gene match. The chain's CDR3 is CASSLGQGDSGYTF. In DNA form, the CDR3 reads TGTGCCAGCAGCTTGGGACAGGGGGATAGTGGCTACACCTTC.

In its sample, this clonotype was seen many times. The chain is built from TRBV5-1 and TRBJ2-1; 11 bases agree with TRBD2. Germline V CDR1 and CDR2: SGHRS, YFSETQ. This CDR3 is 21 amino acids long. Losses at the gene ends were 1 base for V and 1 base for J; bases not matched to a gene: 16. In DNA, the CDR3 is TGCGCCAGCAGCTTGTATGTCCCCGGGGTAGCGGGGGGGACATCCTACAATGAGCAGTTCTTC. This codes for CASSLYVPGVAGGTSYNEQFF.

Turning to this clonotype: A single base separates this from a much larger clone, so it may be a read error. V and J are TRBV4-2 and TRBJ2-1; 12 bases align to TRBD2. Germline values: CDR1 LGHNA, CDR2 YNFKEQ. The CDR3 sequence is 17 residues long. Germline trimming cut 1 base from V and 9 bases from J; bases unmatched to any gene: 10. The DNA of the CDR3 is TGTGCCAGCAGCCAAGGCCGGGCTAGCGGGGGGGGCTCTGAGCAGTTCTTC. Protein sequence: CASSQGRASGGGSEQFF.

This chain uses TRBV18 with TRBJ2-5; D possibly corresponds to TRBD1 (5 bases). V was shortened by 5 bases and J by 3 bases, with 16 bases between the two germline ends. In germline, CDR1 is KGHSH, CDR2 LQKENI. There are 15 residues in the CDR3. CDR3 in amino acids: CASSAKRGGKETQYF. The CDR3 bases are TGTGCCAGCTCAGCCAAAAGGGGCGGAAAAGAGACCCAGTACTTC.

CDR3 residues: CASSQETRHYGYTF. DNA for the CDR3: TGTGCCAGCAGCCAAGAAACCAGACACTATGGCTACACCTTC. The gene calls are TRBV3-1 and TRBJ1-2; D is uncertain. V lost 0 bases and J 3 bases, leaving 8 bases between the germline ends. The germline CDR1 and CDR2 sequences are LGHDT and YNNKEL (reference sequence). The CDR3 has 14 residues.

This clonotype was detected ten times or more. J is TRBJ2-5 and V is TRBV20-1; D gene ambiguous. V was pared by 3 bases and J by 2 bases, with 7 bases between. Per the germline V gene, CDR1 is DFQATT and CDR2 is SNEGSKA (reference sequence). The CDR3 is 12 residues long. The CDR3 DNA reads as TGCAGTGCTAGTAGGGTGCAAGAGACCCAGTACTTC. The encoded protein is CSASRVQETQYF.

This chain joins TRBV7-2 and TRBJ2-3, with TRBD1 identical over 9 bases. Germline CDR1 is SGHTA and CDR2 is FQGNSA. J gave up 3 bases and V 6 bases, and 7 bases lay outside the gene matches. The CDR3 covers 15 residues. CDR3 amino acids: CASRLQGAFTDTQYF. The CDR3 coding sequence is TGTGCCAGCAGACTACAGGGGGCGTTTACAGATACGCAGTATTTT.